The rows below give T cell receptor beta chains drawn from one sample of a study of cytomegalovirus exposure and HLA in healthy donors. Measured with immunoSEQ multiplex PCR; TCRdb has only the in-frame clones, and not every one. The table has 250,000 to 350,000 clones, about nine tenths seen once. The specimen was PBMCs. These receptors all stem from a man aged 40-55 years in good health and CMV-seropositive. Both conserved end residues are part of each CDR3. D genes are given only for firm matches. The size field is filled for only some rows; it gives once, few, many or a size class.

abundance	d_gene	v_gene	j_gene	CDR3aa	CDR3nt
once	TRBD1	TRBV30	TRBJ2-2	CAWSGVDRGTGELFF	TGTGCCTGGAGTGGGGTGGACAGGGGCACCGGGGAGCTGTTTTTT
-	-	TRBV2	TRBJ1-3	CASSETGAGNTIYF	TGTGCCAGCAGTGAAACTGGGGCAGGAAACACCATATATTTT
-	-	TRBV27	TRBJ2-5	CASSGPGQETQYF	TGTGCCAGCAGTGGGCCAGGACAAGAGACCCAGTACTTC
-	TRBD1	TRBV18	TRBJ2-7	CASSPPVKPGQGTYEQYF	TGTGCCAGCTCACCACCGGTGAAGCCGGGACAGGGAACCTACGAGCAGTACTTC
once	-	TRBV7-2	TRBJ1-2	CASIHESDYGYTF	TGTGCCAGCATACATGAGAGCGACTATGGCTACACCTTC
many	-	TRBV5-6	TRBJ1-2	CASSPGAGHYGYTF	TGTGCCAGCAGTCCCGGCGCAGGGCACTATGGCTACACCTTC
-	-	TRBV11-2	TRBJ2-7	CASIKRIGRAHEQYF	TGTGCCAGCATAAAAAGGATTGGCAGGGCCCACGAGCAGTACTTC
once	TRBD2	TRBV7-9	TRBJ2-1	CASSHLTSPTYNEQFF	TGTGCCAGCAGCCATCTGACTAGCCCTACCTACAATGAGCAGTTCTTC
-	TRBD2	TRBV7-6	TRBJ2-7	CTSSLVSGGTYEQYF	TGTACCAGCAGCTTAGTAAGCGGGGGGACCTACGAGCAGTACTTC
once	-	TRBV5-4	TRBJ2-1	CASSLGGGGPYNEQFF	TGTGCCAGCAGCCTAGGTGGGGGAGGACCCTACAATGAGCAGTTCTTC
once	TRBD2	TRBV19	TRBJ2-1	CASSIWTSDNNEQFF	TGTGCCAGTAGTATCTGGACTAGCGACAACAATGAGCAGTTCTTC
-	TRBD2	TRBV7-2	TRBJ2-7	CASSLVGLAGEQYF	TGTGCCAGCAGCTTAGTGGGACTAGCGGGAGAGCAGTACTTC
-	TRBD1	TRBV28	TRBJ1-1	CASSLTGVDTEAFF	TGTGCCAGCAGCCTGACAGGGGTGGACACTGAAGCTTTCTTT
few	TRBD1	TRBV10-3	TRBJ2-1	CAISEFKRDRGNEQFF	TGTGCCATCAGTGAGTTTAAGCGGGACAGGGGCAATGAGCAGTTCTTC
few	TRBD1	TRBV5-8	TRBJ2-6	CASSSRTGRANVLTF	TGTGCCAGCAGCTCCCGGACAGGGAGGGCCAACGTCCTGACTTTC
-	-	TRBV28	TRBJ1-3	CASSFSDRRDTIYF	TGTGCCAGCAGTTTTTCGGATAGGCGGGACACCATATATTTT
-	TRBD2	TRBV5-6	TRBJ2-7	CASSLGGRAYEQYF	TGTGCCAGCAGCTTGGGCGGGAGGGCCTACGAGCAGTACTTC
once	-	TRBV7-9	TRBJ2-1	CARAGRYNEQFF	TGTGCCAGGGCGGGGCGATACAATGAGCAGTTCTTC
-	-	TRBV6-1	TRBJ1-1	CASSDVLRGTTEAFF	TGTGCCAGCAGTGATGTCCTGCGAGGTACCACTGAAGCTTTCTTT
-	-	TRBV12-1	TRBJ2-1	CASSFAMRLAGYNEQFF	TGTGCCAGCAGCTTTGCAATGCGGCTAGCGGGTTACAATGAGCAGTTCTTC
-	TRBD2	TRBV20-1	TRBJ2-7	CSSAGGYEQYF	TGCAGTTCCGCCGGGGGGTACGAGCAGTACTTC
few	-	TRBV27	TRBJ1-1	CASSLSSGPSTAFF	TGTGCCAGCAGTTTATCTTCAGGGCCCTCTACTGCTTTCTTT
-	TRBD2	TRBV29-1	TRBJ2-7	CSARTSGDYEQYF	TGCAGCGCCCGGACTAGCGGAGACTACGAGCAGTACTTC
few	TRBD1	TRBV5-6	TRBJ1-1	CASSLGDRVNAFF	TGTGCCAGCAGCTTGGGGGACAGGGTGAATGCTTTCTTT
-	-	TRBV11-2	TRBJ2-3	CASSSQQRGDTQYF	TGTGCCAGCAGCTCCCAACAAAGGGGCGATACGCAGTATTTT
-	-	TRBV11-2	TRBJ2-1	CASSLDLGTPAYNEQFF	TGTGCCAGCAGCTTAGATTTGGGGACTCCAGCCTACAATGAGCAGTTCTTC
-	TRBD2	TRBV9	TRBJ2-1	CASSPRLEGGSYNEQFF	TGTGCCAGCAGCCCCCGTCTTGAGGGAGGGTCCTACAATGAGCAGTTCTTC
-	-	TRBV27	TRBJ1-1	CASNPQRGPNTEAFF	TGTGCCAGCAACCCTCAACGAGGGCCCAACACTGAAGCTTTCTTT
-	TRBD2	TRBV7-3	TRBJ2-1	CASSLAGGGEQFF	TGTGCCAGCAGCTTAGCGGGAGGGGGTGAGCAGTTCTTC
once	TRBD2	TRBV9	TRBJ2-1	CASSVTGLVYNEQFF	TGTGCCAGCAGCGTAACGGGACTAGTTTACAATGAGCAGTTCTTC
-	-	TRBV28	TRBJ1-4	CASSLPPGKLFF	TGTGCCAGCAGTCTCCCCCCAGGAAAACTGTTTTTT
-	-	TRBV5-6	TRBJ2-7	CASSLPGHYEQYF	TGTGCCAGCAGCTTGCCAGGGCACTACGAGCAGTACTTC
-	TRBD2	TRBV5-4	TRBJ2-7	CASSIAGETYEQYF	TGTGCCAGCAGCATAGCGGGAGAAACCTACGAGCAGTACTTC
-	-	TRBV9	TRBJ1-3	CASRRLGEDTIYF	TGTGCCAGCAGGAGACTCGGAGAGGACACCATATATTTT
once	TRBD1	TRBV28	TRBJ2-1	CASWDSPYNEQFF	TGTGCCAGCTGGGACAGTCCCTACAATGAGCAGTTCTTC
-	-	TRBV5-5	TRBJ1-2	CASSLARGATLYGYTF	TGTGCCAGCAGCTTGGCACGGGGGGCGACGCTCTATGGCTACACCTTC
-	-	TRBV28	TRBJ1-2	CASSSPEAFNYGYTF	TGTGCCAGCAGCAGCCCCGAGGCATTCAACTATGGCTACACCTTC
-	-	TRBV27	TRBJ2-7	CASIPAAGGYEQYF	TGTGCCAGCATTCCTGCGGCGGGCGGCTACGAGCAGTACTTC
-	TRBD1	TRBV15	TRBJ1-4	CATSIDRANEKLFF	TGTGCCACCAGCATAGACAGGGCCAATGAAAAACTGTTTTTT
-	TRBD1	TRBV18	TRBJ2-7	CASSPPNRGTYEQYF	TGTGCCAGCTCACCACCGAACAGGGGGACCTACGAGCAGTACTTC
-	-	TRBV7-9	TRBJ1-5	CASSPNRDQPQHF	TGTGCCAGCAGCCCAAACAGGGATCAGCCCCAGCATTTT
-	-	TRBV7-2	TRBJ1-2	CASSLDRDYGYTF	TGTGCCAGCAGCTTGGACAGAGACTATGGCTACACCTTC
-	-	TRBV27	TRBJ1-5	CASSLLAGVVHQPQHF	TGTGCCAGCAGTTTACTCGCCGGGGTTGTTCATCAGCCCCAGCATTTT
-	-	TRBV29-1	TRBJ1-5	CSVQNRNQPQHF	TGCAGCGTTCAGAATCGCAATCAGCCCCAGCATTTT
-	-	TRBV11-2	TRBJ2-7	CASSLDPVIYEQYF	TGTGCCAGCAGCTTAGATCCAGTAATCTACGAGCAGTACTTC
-	-	TRBV27	TRBJ1-2	CASSDDGGVYGYTF	TGTGCCAGCAGTGATGACGGGGGAGTTTATGGCTACACCTTC
-	-	TRBV28	TRBJ2-2	CASSPSWGQNTGELFF	TGTGCCAGCAGCCCGTCATGGGGGCAGAACACCGGGGAGCTGTTTTTT
-	-	TRBV9	TRBJ2-2	CASSRDGTPNTGELFF	TGTGCCAGCAGCAGAGACGGGACTCCGAACACCGGGGAGCTGTTTTTT
-	-	TRBV27	TRBJ2-6	CASLKTGLSGANVLTF	TGTGCCAGCCTAAAAACAGGTCTCTCTGGGGCCAACGTCCTGACTTTC
-	TRBD2	TRBV5-1	TRBJ2-2	CASSPGTSGSTGELFF	TGCGCCAGCAGCCCCGGGACTAGCGGGAGTACCGGGGAGCTGTTTTTT
once	TRBD2	TRBV28	TRBJ2-5	CASLPGGPQETQYF	TGTGCCAGCCTCCCGGGAGGGCCCCAAGAGACCCAGTACTTC
-	-	TRBV28	TRBJ2-7	CASSRPDFYEQYF	TGTGCCAGCAGCCGGCCCGACTTCTACGAGCAGTACTTC
-	TRBD2	TRBV10-3	TRBJ2-3	CAISGLGTSEADTQYF	TGTGCCATCAGTGGCTTGGGGACTAGCGAGGCAGATACGCAGTATTTT
few	-	TRBV2	TRBJ2-1	CASSEPGSGEQFF	TGTGCCAGCAGCGAACCGGGGAGCGGTGAGCAGTTCTTC